The T cell receptor (beta chain) under discussion was sequenced for a study of blood T cell repertoires in COVID-19. Germline V gene sequence: CDR1 DFQATT, CDR2 SNEGSKA (reference sequence). V lost 2 bases to trimming and J lost 7 bases, with 6 bases between them. The CDR3 has 11 amino acids. TCRdb's table, derived via immunoSEQ multiplex PCR, lists solely in-frame clones and lacks some. The table records roughly 63,000 clones, roughly 85% of them present only once. The chain combines TRBV20-1 with TRBJ2-1; D is unclear. The clonotype comes from a human donor in a cohort sampled during active COVID-19. Material: peripheral blood. CDR3 amino acids: CSARSRNEQFF. CDR3 bases: TGCAGTGCTAGATCGAGGAATGAGCAGTTCTTC.